These T cell receptor beta chains were read from a single sample in a study of CD8 T cells in Susac syndrome. One entry per CDR3 protein, called by TCRdb with MiXCR from the immunoSEQ multiplex PCR reads. The table lists almost 450,000 distinct CDR3 sequences, approximately 89% of them singletons. Material for sequencing was CD8+ T cells from PBMCs. These receptors all stem from a human donor with multiple sclerosis. Both conserved end residues are part of each CDR3. The D gene is left open where the match is weak. Clone size is shown for a subset of rows, as once, few, many or a class of expanded clone.

>TRBV27|TRBJ2-2|.|16|.
CASSLSRAGNTGELFF
TGTGCCAGCAGTTTATCTCGGGCAGGGAACACCGGGGAGCTGTTTTTT
>TRBV2|TRBJ2-1|.|13|.
CASRDWTYNEQFF
TGTGCCAGCAGGGACTGGACCTACAATGAGCAGTTCTTC
>TRBV5-1|TRBJ2-7|.|14|.
CASSLADGPYEQYF
TGCGCCAGCAGCTTGGCAGACGGCCCCTACGAGCAGTACTTC
>TRBV6-1|TRBJ2-5|TRBD2|15|.
CASSGLAGGSETQYF
TGTGCCAGCAGTGGACTAGCGGGGGGGTCGGAGACCCAGTACTTC
>TRBV6-5|TRBJ2-7|.|20|few
CASSYSAVLSGESSSYEQYF
TGTGCCAGCAGTTACTCCGCGGTGCTTTCGGGAGAATCAAGCTCCTACGAGCAGTACTTC
>TRBV29-1|TRBJ1-1|.|16|.
CSVEHRDLARTTEAFF
TGCAGCGTTGAACACAGGGATCTAGCCAGGACCACTGAAGCTTTCTTT
>TRBV27|TRBJ2-6|.|18|.
CASSLVGGRASGANVLTF
TGTGCCAGCAGTTTGGTCGGGGGAAGGGCCTCTGGGGCCAACGTCCTGACTTTC
>TRBV5-1|TRBJ2-2|.|16|few
CASSLYVVGTTGELFF
TGCGCCAGCAGCTTGTATGTCGTGGGAACAACCGGGGAGCTGTTTTTT
>TRBV10-2|TRBJ2-2|.|15|.
CASSELGSWPGELFF
TGCGCCAGCAGTGAGTTGGGCAGTTGGCCCGGGGAGCTGTTTTTT
>TRBV5-4|TRBJ2-7|TRBD1|14|.
CASSLGQGGWEQYF
TGTGCCAGCAGCCTCGGACAGGGGGGTTGGGAGCAGTACTTC
>TRBV20-1|TRBJ1-5|TRBD1|16|.
CSARDPGTGSNQPQHF
TGCAGTGCTAGAGATCCCGGGACAGGCAGCAATCAGCCCCAGCATTTT
>TRBV24-1|TRBJ2-5|TRBD2|16|once
CATSDGTSGLQETQYF
TGTGCCACCAGTGATGGGACTAGCGGACTACAAGAGACCCAGTACTTC
>TRBV27|TRBJ2-1|TRBD2|16|.
CASRLMGLAGYNEQFF
TGTGCCAGCAGGCTAATGGGACTAGCGGGGTACAATGAGCAGTTCTTC
>TRBV4-1|TRBJ1-2|.|17|.
CASSQDLRDRGDYGYTF
TGCGCCAGCAGCCAAGATCTTAGGGATCGCGGGGACTATGGCTACACCTTC
>TRBV28|TRBJ1-4|TRBD1|17|.
CATRVETGGQLGEKLFF
TGTGCCACCCGGGTGGAGACAGGGGGCCAATTAGGGGAAAAACTGTTTTTT
>TRBV20-1|TRBJ1-5|TRBD1|14|.
CSVPGDREVQPQHF
TGCAGCGTACCAGGGGACAGGGAGGTTCAGCCCCAGCATTTT
>TRBV29-1|TRBJ2-1|TRBD1|13|.
CSVLLGQHNEQFF
TGCAGCGTCCTCCTGGGACAGCACAATGAGCAGTTCTTC
>TRBV11-2|TRBJ2-1|.|13|.
CASAWTDYNEQFF
TGTGCCAGCGCCTGGACCGATTACAATGAGCAGTTCTTC
>TRBV6-5|TRBJ2-7|.|16|.
CASSYTEGTGFYEQYF
TGTGCCAGCAGTTACACCGAGGGGACTGGATTCTACGAGCAGTACTTC
>TRBV29-1|TRBJ1-1|.|11|.
CSVTRDTEAFF
TGCAGCGTCACCAGGGACACTGAAGCTTTCTTT
>TRBV5-6|TRBJ2-7|.|11|.
CASSNYFEQYF
TGTGCCAGCAGCAACTATTTCGAGCAGTACTTC
>TRBV27|TRBJ2-3|TRBD2|15|once
CASSSGLGHTDTQYF
TGTGCCAGCAGTTCGGGACTAGGACACACAGATACGCAGTATTTT
>TRBV12-5|TRBJ1-1|.|12|.
CASGLGTLYAFF
TGTGCTAGTGGTTTGGGGACACTTTACGCTTTCTTT
>TRBV3-1|TRBJ2-3|TRBD2|15|.
CASSQVRTSGGNQYF
TGTGCCAGCAGCCAAGTACGGACTAGCGGGGGGAATCAGTATTTT
>TRBV5-4|TRBJ2-3|.|14|.
CASSFLGPTDTQYF
TGTGCCAGCAGCTTTCTAGGGCCCACAGATACGCAGTATTTT
>TRBV7-2|TRBJ2-6|.|19|.
CASSDPIGGGHPGANVLTF
TGTGCCAGCAGCGACCCGATCGGTGGTGGGCATCCTGGGGCCAACGTCCTGACTTTC
>TRBV29-1|TRBJ1-1|TRBD1|14|.
CSVRNRGQNTEAFF
TGCAGCGTTCGGAACAGGGGGCAGAACACTGAAGCTTTCTTT
>TRBV4-1|TRBJ1-1|.|15|.
CASSHDASGNTEAFF
TGCGCCAGCAGCCATGATGCGTCGGGGAACACTGAAGCTTTCTTT
>TRBV29-1|TRBJ1-2|TRBD1|13|.
CSVMGQPNYGYTF
TGCAGCGTGATGGGACAGCCCAACTATGGCTACACCTTC
>TRBV11-2|TRBJ1-2|TRBD1|15|.
CASSLAGTGGDGYTF
TGTGCCAGCAGCTTAGCCGGGACAGGAGGGGATGGCTACACCTTC
>TRBV19|TRBJ2-1|TRBD2|17|.
CASSIGGLATYYNEQFF
TGTGCCAGTAGTATAGGGGGACTAGCGACCTACTACAATGAGCAGTTCTTC
>TRBV11-2|TRBJ1-2|.|14|once
CASSLAPTVYGYTF
TGTGCCAGCAGCTTAGCCCCGACAGTCTATGGCTACACCTTC
>TRBV30|TRBJ1-2|.|13|.
CAWSELTYRGYTF
TGTGCCTGGAGTGAGTTGACTTACCGGGGCTACACCTTC
>TRBV12-3/TRBV12-4|TRBJ2-7|.|12|.
CASSHGSYEQYF
TGTGCCAGCAGTCATGGTTCCTACGAGCAGTACTTC
>TRBV5-1|TRBJ1-2|.|14|once
CASSLLGVVDGYTF
TGCGCCAGCAGCTTGCTTGGGGTGGTTGATGGCTACACCTTC
>TRBV5-1|TRBJ1-5|.|13|few
CASSLSENQPQHF
TGCGCCAGCAGCTTGTCTGAGAATCAGCCCCAGCATTTT
>TRBV19|TRBJ1-2|.|15|.
CASQGLQRVTDGYTF
TGTGCCAGTCAAGGACTCCAAAGGGTAACTGATGGCTACACCTTC
>TRBV5-1|TRBJ2-7|TRBD2|14|.
CASSERGVTYEQYF
TGCGCCAGCAGTGAGCGGGGGGTTACCTACGAGCAGTACTTC
>TRBV2|TRBJ1-2|TRBD1|14|.
CARRRTGGIEGYTF
TGTGCCAGGAGACGGACAGGGGGCATCGAAGGCTACACCTTC
>TRBV5-1|TRBJ2-7|.|16|.
CASSLVGDFRSYEQYF
TGCGCCAGCAGCTTGGTAGGAGACTTCCGCTCCTACGAGCAGTACTTC
>TRBV20-1|TRBJ2-7|.|13|.
CSATEYPSYEQYF
TGCAGTGCTACGGAGTACCCCTCCTACGAGCAGTACTTC
>TRBV30|TRBJ1-1|.|14|.
CAWSVSGLSQEAFF
TGTGCCTGGAGTGTCTCCGGCCTCTCTCAGGAAGCTTTCTTT
>TRBV14|TRBJ2-1|.|15|.
CASSQGQGAGNEQFF
TGTGCCAGCAGCCAAGGACAGGGAGCGGGGAATGAGCAGTTCTTC
>TRBV9|TRBJ1-3|.|14|.
CASTGDSSGNTIYF
TGTGCCAGCACAGGGGATTCCTCTGGAAACACCATATATTTT
>TRBV14|TRBJ2-2|TRBD2|18|.
CASSQDPGTSVNTGELFF
TGTGCCAGCAGCCAAGACCCCGGGACTAGTGTGAACACCGGGGAGCTGTTTTTT
>TRBV4-1|TRBJ2-7|TRBD2|16|.
CASSPQQDSGIYEQYF
TGCGCCAGCAGCCCTCAACAGGATAGCGGGATCTACGAGCAGTACTTC
>TRBV7-6|TRBJ2-3|TRBD1|15|.
CASSWVRGQTDTQYF
TGTGCCAGCAGCTGGGTCAGGGGGCAGACAGATACGCAGTATTTT